This T cell receptor beta chain is drawn from a study of T cells in tuberculosis. Study summary: Samples predate treatment or fall within its first 7 days.

Some clones are missing from TCRdb's copy, which holds only in-frame ones; the method was immunoSEQ multiplex PCR. The sample lists tens of thousands of clones, about 90% occurring once. In the case of this clone: Its antigen is undetermined.

Points from the study as a whole: Using the GMM-specific repertoire gave about 84% accuracy versus around 74% with motifs.

Sample time point: new active TB diagnosis, blood taken before or within 7 days of starting treatment. Active tuberculosis patients were new diagnoses, HIV-seronegative, South African, and aged 18 years or older. Each clinical donor contributed on average approximately 99,000 T cells from unsorted cryopreserved PBMC. The starting material was PBMCs, obtained at tuberculosis diagnosis. This receptor was taken from an adult with tuberculosis.

The CDR3 DNA reads as TGTGCCAGCAGTTACTCATGGACAAACACCGGGGAGCTGTTTTTT. Translating gives CASSYSWTNTGELFF. This chain joins TRBV6-5 and TRBJ2-2, with D perhaps matching TRBD1 (5 bases). Germline values: CDR1 MNHEY, CDR2 SVGAGI. Trimming pared 0 bases from V and 2 bases from J, leaving 7 bases between. This CDR3 has 15 amino acids.